These 30 T cell receptor beta chains were all obtained from the same sample, sequenced in a study of cytomegalovirus exposure and HLA in healthy donors. In the PCR, 60 Vbeta and 13 Jbeta primers were used. Data came from immunoSEQ multiplex PCR; TCRdb stores just in-frame clones and leaves some out. The sample consists of tens of thousands of clones, around 82% of them appearing once. Sequenced: PBMCs. The receptors derive from a man aged 25-45 years in good health and CMV-seropositive.

The V gene is TRBV7-8, the J gene TRBJ2-5, with 9 bases identical to TRBD2. Germline trimming cut 1 base from V and 5 bases from J; bases unmatched to any gene: 14. The CDR3 spans 18 residues. The V gene's germline CDR1 is SGHVS and CDR2 FQNEAQ. The CDR3 nucleotides read TGTGCCAGCAGCTTAGGGATTAGCGGGAGTAATTGGGCGGAGACCCAGTACTTC. Its protein is CASSLGISGSNWAETQYF.

The chain recombines TRBV28 with TRBJ1-2; D gene unclear. The CDR3 runs to 18 residues. Germline V gives CDR1 MDHEN, CDR2 SYDVKM. V dropped 2 bases and J dropped 3 bases, with 22 bases sitting between them. The CDR3 DNA reads as TGTGCCAGCAGTTTACGAGGACTTTCCCCAGATTTGTACTATGGCTACACCTTC. This gives the protein CASSLRGLSPDLYYGYTF.

V is TRBV27 and J is TRBJ2-7; maybe TRBD1 (6 bases). CDR1 is MNHEY and CDR2 is SMNVEV in the germline V gene (reference sequence). This CDR3 comprises 13 residues. V lost 2 bases and J 2 bases, leaving 7 bases between the germline ends. The CDR3 loop is CASSLRTAYEQYF. In nucleotides, the CDR3 is TGTGCCAGCAGTTTAAGGACAGCCTACGAGCAGTACTTC.

This clone was seen a few times. V is TRBV6-5 and J is TRBJ2-1, with 7 positions matching TRBD1. V lost 10 bases, J lost 6 bases, and 12 bases stayed unmatched. This CDR3 has 14 residues. Germline CDR1 is MNHEY and CDR2 is SVGAGI. Written as DNA, the CDR3 is TGTGCCACCCGTCTTGCAGGGGACAGCAATGAGCAGTTCTTC. This codes for CATRLAGDSNEQFF.

The CDR3, as DNA: TGTGCCAGCAGGACAGGGGAATCACCCCTCCACTTT. Protein: CASRTGESPLHF. The chain carries TRBV27 and TRBJ1-6, with 8 bases matching TRBD1. J lost 10 bases, V lost 6 bases, and 2 bases had no gene match. The germline V gene encodes CDR1 MNHEY and CDR2 SMNVEV (reference sequence). The CDR3 spans 12 residues.

This clone was seen a handful of times. The chain couples TRBV7-2 to TRBJ2-2, with D perhaps TRBD1 (6 bases). In germline, CDR1 is SGHTA, CDR2 FQGNSA. The CDR3 covers 14 residues. The ends were cut back, 5 bases at V and 3 bases at J, with 10 bases in the middle. The CDR3 sequence is CASSPYRDTGELFF. DNA of the CDR3: TGTGCCAGCAGCCCGTACAGGGACACCGGGGAGCTGTTTTTT.

This clone was counted a single time. The CDR3 nucleotides read TGTGCCTGGAGTCGGCGCGGCAATTACCAAGAGACCCAGTACTTC. As protein: CAWSRRGNYQETQYF. The gene calls are TRBV30 and TRBJ2-5; unclear D gene. V lost 2 bases to trimming and J lost 0 bases, with 13 bases between them. The CDR3 totals 15 residues. Per germline, CDR1 GTSNPN and CDR2 SVGIG (reference sequence).

The chain is built from TRBV4-3 and TRBJ2-2, with 8 nucleotides matching TRBD1. Unmatched junction bases numbered 3, after V lost 2 bases and J lost 1 base. Germline assignment: CDR1 LGHNA and CDR2 YSLEER. The CDR3 length is 16 residues. The CDR3 loop is CASSQNRGENTGELFF. The DNA for the CDR3 is TGCGCCAGCAGCCAAAACAGGGGGGAGAACACCGGGGAGCTGTTTTTT.

This clone was recorded once. The CDR3 coding sequence is TGTGCCAGCAGCGTACCACAGGGTCAGGGGACTGAAGCTTTCTTT. This gives the protein CASSVPQGQGTEAFF. The chain joins TRBV9 to TRBJ1-1, with a tentative D call TRBD1 (6 bases). The germline gives CDR1 SGDLS, CDR2 YYNGEE. Trimming stripped 1 base from V and 5 bases from J, with 15 bases between. The CDR3 totals 15 residues.

The chain joins TRBV18 to TRBJ1-4; no clear D. V lost 0 bases, J lost 8 bases, and 13 bases lay in between. The length of the CDR3 is 15 residues. Germline lookup yields CDR1 KGHSH and CDR2 LQKENI. The CDR3 DNA sequence: TGTGCCAGCTCACCACCGCAGGACTCGGGCGAAAAACTGTTTTTT. Its translation is CASSPPQDSGEKLFF.

The rearrangement links TRBV5-4 to TRBJ2-7, with 11 nucleotides matching TRBD2. V was pared by 0 bases and J by 4 bases, with 6 bases of the junction left unmatched. CDR1 and CDR2 from the germline V gene are SGHNT and YYREEE (reference sequence). The CDR3 has 16 residues. The CDR3: CASSLGTGTSGYEQYF. The CDR3, as DNA: TGTGCCAGCAGCTTGGGAACCGGGACTAGCGGATACGAGCAGTACTTC. The entire variable domain, with the rest obtained from reference TRBV5-4 and TRBJ2-7, is as follows: ETGVTQSPTHLIKTRGQQVTLRCSSQSGHNTVSWYQQALGQGPQFIFQYYREEENGRGNFPPRFSGLQFPNYSSELNVNALELDDSALYLCASSLGTGTSGYEQYFGPGTRLTVT.

This chain connects TRBV7-2 to TRBJ2-5; 8 nucleotides align to TRBD1. V was pared by 3 bases and J by 0 bases, with 3 bases of the junction left unmatched. The length of the CDR3 is 15 residues. Germline V gene sequence: CDR1 SGHTA, CDR2 FQGNSA. The chain's CDR3 is CASSLRTGYQETQYF. CDR3 in DNA: TGTGCCAGCAGCTTGCGGACAGGGTACCAAGAGACCCAGTACTTC.

J is TRBJ2-7 and V is TRBV27; 14 positions agree with TRBD2. The CDR3 loop spans 18 amino acids. J was trimmed by 0 bases and V by 5 bases; bases with no gene match: 9. The germline V gene encodes CDR1 MNHEY and CDR2 SMNVEV (reference sequence). In DNA form, the CDR3 reads TGTGCCAGCAGTGCCGGACTAGCGGGAGGTTTCTACTCCTACGAGCAGTACTTC. The encoded protein is CASSAGLAGGFYSYEQYF.

V usage is TRBV10-1 and J usage is TRBJ2-1, with a possible D match to TRBD2 (7 bases). With 3 bases removed from V and 7 bases from J, the gap between germline ends came to 13 bases. The CDR3 runs 14 residues. The germline V gene encodes CDR1 WNHNN and CDR2 SYGVQD (reference sequence). CDR3 region: CASSEGGADNEQFF. The CDR3 nucleotides are TGCGCCAGCAGTGAAGGGGGGGCGGATAATGAGCAGTTCTTC.

This clone was seen a handful of times. The chain is built from TRBV5-1 and TRBJ2-6; 7 nucleotides line up with TRBD2. V shed 0 bases and J 4 bases; nucleotides not matched to a gene: 1. Germline assignment: CDR1 SGHRS and CDR2 YFSETQ. CDR3 size: 15 residues. The CDR3: CASSLEAGGANVLTF. CDR3 nucleotide sequence: TGCGCCAGCAGCTTGGAAGCGGGAGGGGCCAACGTCCTGACTTTC.

The rearrangement links TRBV12-1 to TRBJ2-5; the table's TRBD2 call for D was not verified on the DNA. TRBV12-1 is a listed pseudogene. The CDR3 extends over 16 amino acids. The CDR3 loop is CASSFIARLAQETQYF. The CDR3 DNA follows: TGTGCCAGCAGCTTTATAGCCCGACTAGCCCAAGAGACCCAGTACTTC.

The genes are TRBV6-1 and TRBJ2-1, with no clear D. This CDR3 spans 13 amino acids. V lost 4 bases and J lost 1, with 5 bases in between. The germline V gene has CDR1 MNHNS and CDR2 SASEGT. CDR3 sequence: CASSALSYNEQFF. CDR3 bases: TGTGCCAGCAGTGCTCTTTCCTACAATGAGCAGTTCTTC.

The sample holds one count of this clone. The chain joins TRBV28 to TRBJ2-7; TRBD1 matches at 11 bases. Trimming cost V 3 bases and J 3 bases; bases outside gene matches: 10. Germline V gene sequence: CDR1 MDHEN, CDR2 SYDVKM. The CDR3 is 17 residues long. CDR3 region: CASSFGLRDRGSYEQYF. DNA of the CDR3: TGTGCCAGCAGTTTTGGCCTCCGGGACAGGGGGAGCTACGAGCAGTACTTC.

The chain carries TRBV5-4 and TRBJ1-1; D may be TRBD1 (6 bases). The germline V gene encodes CDR1 SGHNT and CDR2 YYREEE (reference sequence). This CDR3 region has 13 residues. The V and J ends lost 4 bases and 11 bases respectively, with 18 bases between them. The CDR3 loop reads CASSGYSTGPAFF. The DNA of the CDR3 is TGTGCCAGCAGCGGATACTCGACAGGCCCTGCTTTCTTT.

CDR3 sequence: CASSLEAWEQYF. As DNA, the CDR3 is TGTGCCAGCAGTTTAGAGGCGTGGGAGCAGTACTTC. V and J are TRBV28 and TRBJ2-7; no reliable D call. V was clipped by 2 bases and J by 7 bases, with 9 bases between them. Germline V gene data show CDR1 as MDHEN and CDR2 as SYDVKM. The CDR3 totals 12 residues. The whole variable domain, filled in from reference TRBV28 and TRBJ2-7, reads DVKVTQSSRYLVKRTGEKVFLECVQDMDHENMFWYRQDPGLGLRLIYFSYDVKMKEKGDIPEGYSVSREKKERFSLILESASTNQTSMYLCASSLEAWEQYFGPGTRLTVT.

V usage is TRBV18 and J usage is TRBJ2-7; no firm D call. The length of the CDR3 is 14 residues. Looked up from germline, CDR1 is KGHSH and CDR2 is LQKENI. Deletions cut 2 bases from V and 6 bases from J, with 14 bases between. The chain's CDR3 is CASSPEPNLREQYF. CDR3 nucleotides: TGTGCCAGCTCACCAGAGCCAAACCTCCGCGAGCAGTACTTC.

J is TRBJ2-3 and V is TRBV7-9, with 8 positions matching TRBD2. Germline V gene lookup returns CDR1 SEHNR and CDR2 FQNEAQ (reference sequence). The CDR3 length is 16 residues. Losses at the gene ends were 2 bases for V and 0 bases for J; bases not matched to a gene: 4. CDR3 region: CASSLLAGGSTDTQYF. CDR3 DNA: TGTGCCAGCAGCTTACTGGCGGGAGGTAGCACAGATACGCAGTATTTT.

This chain joins TRBV20-1 and TRBJ2-5; a weak D match, TRBD1 (6 bases). CDR1 DFQATT and CDR2 SNEGSKA come from the germline V gene (reference sequence). There are 11 residues in the CDR3. Trimming cost V 6 bases and J 10 bases, with 15 bases left between them. The CDR3 protein is CSAKDSAHQYF. CDR3 DNA sequence: TGCAGTGCCAAGGACAGCGCACACCAGTACTTC.

The chain links TRBV9 to TRBJ2-1, with 9 bases fitting TRBD2. Germline V gene data show CDR1 as SGDLS and CDR2 as YYNGEE. The CDR3 runs 16 residues. The trim removed 1 base at V and 6 bases at J, leaving 8 bases unmatched. CDR3 protein: CASSVTGTSKSNEQFF. In DNA, the CDR3 is TGTGCCAGCAGCGTAACCGGGACTAGCAAGAGCAATGAGCAGTTCTTC.

This clone was counted between two and nine times. This chain links TRBV6-6 with TRBJ2-1; D ambiguous. Looked up from germline, CDR1 is MNHNY and CDR2 is SVGAGI (reference sequence). V was shortened by 7 bases and J by 4 bases, with 8 bases between the two germline ends. The CDR3 sequence is 12 residues long. The CDR3 DNA reads TGTGCCAGCACCTTCAGATACAATGAGCAGTTCTTC. It is translated as CASTFRYNEQFF.

This clone has only one observation. This rearrangement joins TRBV7-6 to TRBJ2-7; D perhaps matches TRBD1 (6 bases). Germline V lookup: CDR1 SGHVS, CDR2 FNYEAQ. The CDR3 has 15 residues. V lost 5 bases to trimming and J lost 5 bases, with 19 bases between them. The CDR3 bases are TGTGCCAGCAGCCTCACACAGGGAACGGGGCACGAGCAGTACTTC. It encodes CASSLTQGTGHEQYF.

V gene TRBV30 combines with J gene TRBJ2-3; 9 positions agree with TRBD1. The CDR3 length is 14 residues. V gave up 1 base and J gave up 1 base; unmatched junction bases: 0. Germline lookup yields CDR1 GTSNPN and CDR2 SVGIG (reference sequence). CDR3 sequence reads: CAWSGDRGTDTQYF. CDR3 sequence (DNA): TGTGCCTGGAGTGGGGACAGGGGCACAGATACGCAGTATTTT.

The chain combines TRBV5-1 with TRBJ1-2; 7 bases match TRBD1. The germline CDR1 and CDR2 sequences are SGHRS and YFSETQ. Trimming cost V 0 bases and J 7 bases; bases outside gene matches: 9. This CDR3 has 15 amino acids. In DNA form, the CDR3 reads TGCGCCAGCAGCTTGGCAGCAGGGTCAGGGGGTGGCTACACCTTC. This translates into CASSLAAGSGGGYTF.

The CDR3 reads CASSGTPRFEAFF. CDR3 coding DNA: TGTGCCAGCAGCGGGACACCTAGATTCGAAGCTTTCTTT. The chain uses TRBV6-6 and TRBJ1-1, with D maybe TRBD1 (6 bases). CDR3 length equals 13 residues. Germline V lookup: CDR1 MNHNY, CDR2 SVGAGI (reference sequence). The V gene lost 6 bases and the J gene lost 8 bases, with 16 bases spanning the gap.

This clone occurred a few times. The chain joins TRBV9 to TRBJ1-2, with D possibly being TRBD1 (5 bases). The germline V gene encodes CDR1 SGDLS and CDR2 YYNGEE. The CDR3 contains 13 residues. V shed 5 bases and J shed 6 bases, with 14 bases lying between them. DNA for the CDR3: TGTGCCAGCAGAACTAGCAGGGTCGATGGCTACACCTTC. Translation: CASRTSRVDGYTF.